This TCR beta chain was observed in a study of CDR3 diversity in severe acne (dated 2019 in TCRdb). Preparation of the library involved PCR. The sequencing machine was an Illumina HiSeq 2000. The public sequencing data were trimmed at Q25 with fastp and processed into clonotypes with MiXCR by TCRdb, which kept only in-frame beta chains. Every distinct CDR3 protein forms one entry, paired with its most common genes and DNA. The sample records tens of thousands of distinct CDR3 sequences, approximately 54% of which are singletons. More than 9% of the sample is taken by the ten largest. CDR1 is given as MNHEY and CDR2 as SVGAGI, both from the germline V gene. V is pared back by 2 bases and J by 4 bases, with 14 bases lying between the germline termini. Inclusive of the bounding cysteine and phenylalanine, the CDR3 is 15 residues long. This entry keeps only the CDR3 DNA: 45 bases, framed from base 1. Regarding this clonotype: The antigen it recognizes is unknown. Per-base qualities were not stored, and no clone one base away is much larger.

The rearranged chain carries TRBV6-5 and TRBJ1-1; a confident D gene designation cannot be given. The sequencing input was blood. This sequence originates from a male donor with severe acne vulgaris. The CDR3 is CASSYGQNLSTEAFF. Read as DNA, the sequence is TGTGCCAGCAGTTACGGCCAGAACTTGAGCACTGAAGCTTTCTTT.